A selection of T cell receptor beta chains follows, all from one sample in a study of CD8 T cells in Susac syndrome. TCRdb recomputed calls from the immunoSEQ multiplex PCR reads with MiXCR, one row per CDR3 protein. The profile covers 300,000 to 350,000 distinct CDR3 sequences, with about 91% appearing a single time and roughly 0.059% taken by the ten largest. The sample taken for sequencing was CD4+ T cells from PBMCs. The source is a human donor with multiple sclerosis. The CDR3 runs from the conserved cysteine through the conserved F or W. A D gene is named only where the DNA matches it firmly. Part of the rows lack a size; the others show once, few, many or a class for expanded clones.

clone_size,j_call,d_call,v_call,cdr3_aa
-,TRBJ2-3,-,TRBV3-1,CASSQEPLADTQYF
once,TRBJ1-2,-,TRBV6-5,CASSWAANYGYTF
-,TRBJ2-7,TRBD1,TRBV28,CASSLLGQGGAYEQYF
-,TRBJ2-1,-,TRBV12-3/TRBV12-4,CASSLLGLRHNEQFF
-,TRBJ1-2,TRBD1,TRBV30,CAWSAMTGKGYTF
-,TRBJ1-2,TRBD1,TRBV29-1,CSVVKTGGHGYTF
-,TRBJ2-7,-,TRBV4-3,CASSQDSARSSYEQYF
-,TRBJ1-4,TRBD1,TRBV11-3,CASSTRTRGQDGEKLFF
-,TRBJ2-2,-,TRBV6-6,CASKEQPNTGELFF
-,TRBJ2-1,-,TRBV7-2,CASSLGWGYNEQFF
-,TRBJ2-1,-,TRBV7-2,CASSSELVDEQFF
-,TRBJ1-1,TRBD1,TRBV20-1,CSARRRGVVVTEAFF
-,TRBJ1-6,TRBD1,TRBV14,CASSQGQGPRVLHF
few,TRBJ2-1,-,TRBV4-1,CASSQDESYNEQFF
-,TRBJ1-3,-,TRBV29-1,CSAGMSFSGNTIYF
-,TRBJ2-2,-,TRBV7-8,CASSLGDTYTGELFF
-,TRBJ2-1,-,TRBV6-2/TRBV6-3,CASSYLARAGSEQFF
-,TRBJ1-6,-,TRBV19,CASSLRDSYNSPLHF
-,TRBJ1-2,TRBD1,TRBV5-1,CASSLAGQGAPGYTF
-,TRBJ1-2,-,TRBV20-1,CSARQKWDYGYTF
once,TRBJ2-1,TRBD2,TRBV12-3/TRBV12-4,CASRGRGEQFF
-,TRBJ2-3,-,TRBV10-3,CATRGVGDTQYF
once,TRBJ2-7,-,TRBV7-2,CASSLQASRDYEQYF
-,TRBJ1-1,-,TRBV7-2,CASSSQGDTEAFF
-,TRBJ2-3,TRBD2,TRBV7-2,CASSYRLAGDTQYF
-,TRBJ1-1,-,TRBV27,CASSPTWLDTEAFF
-,TRBJ1-1,-,TRBV7-2,CASSLKGRSRAFF
-,TRBJ2-1,-,TRBV4-3,CASSQLIARYNEQFF
-,TRBJ2-2,-,TRBV29-1,CSAGIANTGELFF
-,TRBJ2-1,-,TRBV29-1,CSVERTLGDEQFF
-,TRBJ1-6,-,TRBV6-5,CASSPQDGNNSPLHF
-,TRBJ2-5,TRBD1,TRBV24-1,CATSDRRDRGLGETQYF
-,TRBJ2-7,TRBD2,TRBV19,CASSIGGGTYEQYF
once,TRBJ1-1,TRBD1,TRBV19,CASSLSTGSGTEAFF
-,TRBJ2-3,-,TRBV23-1,CASMDGPDTQYF
-,TRBJ1-2,-,TRBV29-1,CSARTGRSESYGYTF
-,TRBJ2-1,-,TRBV21-1,CASKEAGLSSYNEQFF
-,TRBJ1-2,-,TRBV27,CASSLISGRNYGYTF
-,TRBJ1-1,-,TRBV4-1,CASSPRLTTREAFF
-,TRBJ2-7,TRBD2,TRBV20-1,CSARDEASGTYEQYF
-,TRBJ2-1,TRBD2,TRBV7-6,CASSLVAGGRNEQFF
-,TRBJ2-4,TRBD1,TRBV4-2,CASSQVATGGEGAKNIQYF
once,TRBJ1-2,-,TRBV24-1,CATSDSQGLHGYTF
-,TRBJ1-5,-,TRBV24-1,CATSGRDLAQHF
-,TRBJ2-2,TRBD1,TRBV6-6,CATGTGGPGELFF
-,TRBJ1-2,-,TRBV4-2,CASSQELNYGYTF
-,TRBJ2-3,TRBD2,TRBV10-3,CAIRAGGNTDTQYF
-,TRBJ2-5,TRBD2,TRBV20-1,CSAMVGGQETQYF
once,TRBJ2-7,TRBD1,TRBV19,CASSIDGQVPYEQYF
-,TRBJ1-2,-,TRBV7-2,CASSLGADYGYTF
-,TRBJ1-2,TRBD1,TRBV11-2,CASSLRRDRAYGYTF
-,TRBJ2-3,TRBD1,TRBV5-6,CASSRTGTGTDTQYF